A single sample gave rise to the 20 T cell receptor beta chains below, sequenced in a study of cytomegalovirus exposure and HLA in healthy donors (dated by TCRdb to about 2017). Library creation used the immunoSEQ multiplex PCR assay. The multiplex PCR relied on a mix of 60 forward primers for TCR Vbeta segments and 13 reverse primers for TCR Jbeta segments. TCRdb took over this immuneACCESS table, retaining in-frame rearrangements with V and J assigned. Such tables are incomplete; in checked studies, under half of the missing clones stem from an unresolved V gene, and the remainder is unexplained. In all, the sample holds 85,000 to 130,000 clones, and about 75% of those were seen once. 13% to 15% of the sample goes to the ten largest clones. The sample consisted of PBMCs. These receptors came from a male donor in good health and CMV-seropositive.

Here the CDR3 reads CASSPRSGDEQFF. CDR3 sequence (DNA): TGTGCCAGCAGCCCTCGCTCAGGCGATGAGCAGTTCTTC. The gene calls are TRBV13 and TRBJ2-1; unclear D gene. Trimming shortened V by 5 bases and J by 8 bases, and 13 bases separated the two germline ends. This CDR3 is 13 amino acids long. Germline CDR1 and CDR2: PRHDT and FYEKMQ (reference sequence).

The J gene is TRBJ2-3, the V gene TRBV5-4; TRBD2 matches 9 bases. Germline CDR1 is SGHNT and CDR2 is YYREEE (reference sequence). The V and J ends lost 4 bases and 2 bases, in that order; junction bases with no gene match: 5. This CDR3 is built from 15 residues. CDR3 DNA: TGTGCCAGCAGCCGTGGGACTAGCATCACAGATACGCAGTATTTT. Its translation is CASSRGTSITDTQYF.

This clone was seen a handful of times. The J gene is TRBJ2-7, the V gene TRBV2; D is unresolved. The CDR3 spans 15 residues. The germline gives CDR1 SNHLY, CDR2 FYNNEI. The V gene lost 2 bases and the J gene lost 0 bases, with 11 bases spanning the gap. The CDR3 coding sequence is TGTGCCAGCAGTGAACGGAGTTCAATCTCCTACGAGCAGTACTTC. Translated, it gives CASSERSSISYEQYF.

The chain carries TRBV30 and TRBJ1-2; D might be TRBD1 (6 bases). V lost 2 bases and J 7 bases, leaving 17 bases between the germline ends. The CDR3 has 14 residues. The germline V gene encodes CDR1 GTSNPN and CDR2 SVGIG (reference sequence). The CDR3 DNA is TGTGCCTGGAGTCCTGGGCAGGGGACCCGTGGCTACACCTTC. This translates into CAWSPGQGTRGYTF.

CDR3 nucleotide sequence: TGTGCCAGCAGTTTCGACAGTTCTGGTCAGCCCCAGCATTTT. Amino acids: CASSFDSSGQPQHF. The V gene is TRBV27, the J gene TRBJ1-5; D possibly corresponds to TRBD1 (5 bases). V dropped 3 bases and J dropped 6 bases, with 12 bases sitting between them. The length of the CDR3 is 14 residues. Per germline, CDR1 MNHEY and CDR2 SMNVEV (reference sequence).

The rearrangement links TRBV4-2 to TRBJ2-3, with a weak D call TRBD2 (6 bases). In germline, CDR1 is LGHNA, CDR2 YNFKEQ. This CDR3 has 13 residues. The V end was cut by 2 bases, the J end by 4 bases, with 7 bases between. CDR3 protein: CASSQSSADTQYF. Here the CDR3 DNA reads TGTGCCAGCAGCCAATCTAGCGCAGATACGCAGTATTTT.

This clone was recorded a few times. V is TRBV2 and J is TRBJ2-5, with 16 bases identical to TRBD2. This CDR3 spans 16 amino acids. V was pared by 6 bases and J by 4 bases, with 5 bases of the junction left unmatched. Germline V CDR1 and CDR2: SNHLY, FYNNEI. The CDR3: CASRGTSGGAGETQYF. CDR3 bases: TGTGCCAGCAGAGGGACTAGCGGGGGGGCTGGAGAGACCCAGTACTTC.

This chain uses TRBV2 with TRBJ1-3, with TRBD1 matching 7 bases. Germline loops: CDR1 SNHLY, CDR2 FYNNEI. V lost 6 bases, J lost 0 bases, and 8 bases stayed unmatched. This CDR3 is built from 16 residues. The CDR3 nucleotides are TGTGCCAGCAGCCGGGACAGCCTTCTCTCTGGAAACACCATATATTTT. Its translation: CASSRDSLLSGNTIYF.

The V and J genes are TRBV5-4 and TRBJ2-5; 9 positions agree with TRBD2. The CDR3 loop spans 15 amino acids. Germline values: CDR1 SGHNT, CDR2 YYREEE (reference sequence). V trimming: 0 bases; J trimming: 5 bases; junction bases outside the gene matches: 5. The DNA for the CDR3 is TGTGCCAGCAGCTTGGGGCGGGGGGGGTGGGAGACCCAGTACTTC. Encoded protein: CASSLGRGGWETQYF. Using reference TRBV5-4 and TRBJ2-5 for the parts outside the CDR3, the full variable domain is ETGVTQSPTHLIKTRGQQVTLRCSSQSGHNTVSWYQQALGQGPQFIFQYYREEENGRGNFPPRFSGLQFPNYSSELNVNALELDDSALYLCASSLGRGGWETQYFGPGTRLLVL.

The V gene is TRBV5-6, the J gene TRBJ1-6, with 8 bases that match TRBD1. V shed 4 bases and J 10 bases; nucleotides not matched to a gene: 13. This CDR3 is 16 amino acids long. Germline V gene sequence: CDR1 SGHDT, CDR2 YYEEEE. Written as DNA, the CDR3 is TGTGCCAGCAGCACCCCGGACAGGGAATTTGGATCACCCCTCCACTTT. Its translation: CASSTPDREFGSPLHF.

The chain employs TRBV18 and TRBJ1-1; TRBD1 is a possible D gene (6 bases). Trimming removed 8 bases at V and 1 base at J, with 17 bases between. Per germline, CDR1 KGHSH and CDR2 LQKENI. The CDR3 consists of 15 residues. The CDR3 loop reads CASHGQRGTNTEAFF. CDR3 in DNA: TGTGCCAGCCATGGACAGAGAGGAACGAACACTGAAGCTTTCTTT.

The chain's CDR3 is CASRPTDVYNEQFF. In DNA, the CDR3 is TGTGCCAGCCGACCGACAGACGTTTACAATGAGCAGTTCTTC. The chain combines TRBV18 with TRBJ2-1; TRBD1 is a possible D gene (5 bases). The V gene's germline CDR1 is KGHSH and CDR2 LQKENI. V was pared by 8 bases and J by 4 bases, with 15 bases between. The length of the CDR3 is 14 residues. Variable domain in full (rest from reference TRBV18 and TRBJ2-1): NAGVMQNPRHLVRRRGQEARLRCSPMKGHSHVYWYRQLPEEGLKFMVYLQKENIIDESGMPKERFSAEFPKEGPSILRIQQVVRGDSAAYFCASRPTDVYNEQFFGPGTRLTVL.

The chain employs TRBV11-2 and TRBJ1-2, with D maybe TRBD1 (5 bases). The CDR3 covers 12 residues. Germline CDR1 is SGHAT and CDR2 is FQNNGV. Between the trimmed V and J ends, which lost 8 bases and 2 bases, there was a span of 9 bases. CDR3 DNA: TGTGCCAGCCGGGGGGGGAACTATGGCTACACCTTC. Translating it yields CASRGGNYGYTF.

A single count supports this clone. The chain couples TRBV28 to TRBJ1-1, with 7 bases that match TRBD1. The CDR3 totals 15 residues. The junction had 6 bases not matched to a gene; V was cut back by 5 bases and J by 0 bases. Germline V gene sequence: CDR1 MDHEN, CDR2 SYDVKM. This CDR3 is CASSPWTGMNTEAFF. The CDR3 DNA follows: TGTGCCAGCAGTCCCTGGACAGGAATGAACACTGAAGCTTTCTTT.

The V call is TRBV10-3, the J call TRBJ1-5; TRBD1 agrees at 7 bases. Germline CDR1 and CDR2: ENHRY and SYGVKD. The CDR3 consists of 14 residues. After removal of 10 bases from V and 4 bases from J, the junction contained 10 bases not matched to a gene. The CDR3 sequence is CATSAGTENQPQHF. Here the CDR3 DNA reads TGTGCCACCTCCGCCGGGACAGAGAATCAGCCCCAGCATTTT.

The CDR3 loop is CAWSIFGQTTTYEQYF. DNA of the CDR3: TGTGCCTGGAGTATATTCGGACAGACAACTACCTACGAGCAGTACTTC. The J gene is TRBJ2-7, the V gene TRBV30, with D possibly being TRBD1 (6 bases). The germline gives CDR1 GTSNPN, CDR2 SVGIG (reference sequence). This CDR3 spans 16 amino acids. V was clipped by 2 bases and J by 2 bases, with 19 bases between them.

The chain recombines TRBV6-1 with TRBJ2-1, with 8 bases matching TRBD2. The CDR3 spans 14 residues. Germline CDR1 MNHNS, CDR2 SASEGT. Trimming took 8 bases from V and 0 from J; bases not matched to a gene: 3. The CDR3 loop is CASAGGRSYNEQFF. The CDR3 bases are TGTGCCAGCGCGGGGGGCCGCTCCTACAATGAGCAGTTCTTC.

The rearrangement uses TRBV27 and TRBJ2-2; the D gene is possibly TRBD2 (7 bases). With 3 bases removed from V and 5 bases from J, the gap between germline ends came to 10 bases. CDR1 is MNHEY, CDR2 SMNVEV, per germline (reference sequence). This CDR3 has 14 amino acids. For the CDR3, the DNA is TGTGCCAGCAGTTTGGGAGGGGGAACCGGGGAGCTGTTTTTT. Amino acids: CASSLGGGTGELFF.

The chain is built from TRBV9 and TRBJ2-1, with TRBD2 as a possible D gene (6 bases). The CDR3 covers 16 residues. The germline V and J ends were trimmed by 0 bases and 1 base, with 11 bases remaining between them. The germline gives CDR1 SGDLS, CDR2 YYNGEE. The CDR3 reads CASSVVGRSSYNEQFF. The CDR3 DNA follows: TGTGCCAGCAGCGTAGTTGGGAGGTCGTCCTACAATGAGCAGTTCTTC.

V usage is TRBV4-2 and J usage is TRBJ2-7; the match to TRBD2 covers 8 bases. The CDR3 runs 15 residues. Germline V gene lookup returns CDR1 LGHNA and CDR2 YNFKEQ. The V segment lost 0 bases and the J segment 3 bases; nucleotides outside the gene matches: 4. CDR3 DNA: TGTGCCAGCAGCCAAGATCCGGGGGGGGACTACGAGCAGTACTTC. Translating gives CASSQDPGGDYEQYF.